This T cell receptor (beta chain) is drawn from a study of OX40 agonist ivuxolimab in advanced cancers. Study context: Every 2 weeks, ivuxolimab was infused into the patients intravenously at between 0.01 and 10 mg/kg.

Profiled with immunoSEQ multiplex PCR; TCRdb holds only in-frame clones, not every one. This table has 50,000 to 65,000 clones, roughly nine tenths appearing once. From germline, CDR1 is SEHNR and CDR2 FQNEAQ (reference sequence). The ends were cut back, 7 bases at V and 0 bases at J, with 9 bases in the middle. The CDR3 length is 13 residues. The source of this sequence is an adult with an advanced solid tumor such as melanoma, head and neck, liver or kidney cancer. The rearrangement uses TRBV7-9 and TRBJ1-1; no definite D call. Sample: CD4+ or CD8+ T cells sorted from blood, taken in a trial of the OX40 agonist ivuxolimab. Written as DNA, the CDR3 is TGTGCCAGCACAGGTGGGGTGAACACTGAAGCTTTCTTT. This gives the protein CASTGGVNTEAFF.